This T cell receptor beta chain comes out of a study of CD8+CD57+ T cells in acquired aplastic anemia. Whole-study context: The study obtained an average of around 2.9 ug of DNA from sorted CD4+ and CD8+ cells.

The authors sequenced patients whose flow cytometry had shown CD8+CD57+ cell expansion. Genomic DNA templated the TCR beta VDJ and CDR3 profiling. MiXCR, run by TCRdb on the reads, gives a single entry per CDR3 protein. The sample holds 150,000 to 200,000 distinct CDR3 sequences, approximately 52% seen once. This clonotype was counted at least ten times. The origin of this receptor is a human donor with aplastic anemia. Sequenced: sorted CD4+, CD8+, or CD8+CD57+ T cells (not recorded which) from PBMCs.

CDR3 sequence: CSASRQLASTDTQYF. The CDR3, as DNA: TGCAGTGCTAGTAGACAGCTAGCTAGCACAGATACGCAGTATTTT. The chain carries TRBV20-1 and TRBJ2-3; D possibly uses TRBD1 or TRBD2 (5 bases each). Trimming took 3 bases from V and 0 from J, leaving 13 bases between them. The CDR3 runs 15 residues. Looked up from germline, CDR1 is DFQATT and CDR2 is SNEGSKA (reference sequence).